The present T cell receptor beta chain was sequenced within a study of multiple sclerosis patients with progressive multifocal leukoencephalopathy. The overall study: The control group, sampled over time, had multiple sclerosis, received natalizumab and did not develop PML. The study, taken as a whole, reports: Most PML patients had lower entropy, suggesting less diverse TRB repertoires.

With regard to this clone: Its antigen is undetermined.

Sample time point: before natalizumab initiation. All PML patients were female, and all patients had earlier interferon beta. The germline CDR1 and CDR2 sequences are LGHNT and FRNRAP. The CDR3 consists of 13 residues. V dropped 3 bases and J dropped 4 bases, with 6 bases sitting between them. Spiked into each PCR were synthetic inline TR CDR3 controls of all V-J pairings. Data came from immunoSEQ multiplex PCR; TCRdb stores just in-frame clones and leaves some out. In the table there are 25,000 to 35,000 clones, more than 85% of which are singletons. The V and J genes are TRBV12-5 and TRBJ2-2; the D is unclear. The TCR originated in a man between 25 and 39 years old with multiple sclerosis. Specimen: PBMCs. CDR3 nucleotides: TGTGCTAGTGGTTTTAAAGCCACCGGGGAGCTGTTTTTT. Its translation is CASGFKATGELFF.